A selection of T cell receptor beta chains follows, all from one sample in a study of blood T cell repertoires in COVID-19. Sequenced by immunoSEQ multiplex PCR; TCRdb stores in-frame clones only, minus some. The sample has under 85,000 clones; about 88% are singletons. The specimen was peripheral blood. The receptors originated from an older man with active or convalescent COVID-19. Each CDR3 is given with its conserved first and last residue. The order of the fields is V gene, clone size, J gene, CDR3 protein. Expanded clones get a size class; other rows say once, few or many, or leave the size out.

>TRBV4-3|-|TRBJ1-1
CASSQDSQNTEAFF
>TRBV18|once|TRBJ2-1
CASSLGTGVVNEQFF
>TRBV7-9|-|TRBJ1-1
CASSLTGTNTEAFF
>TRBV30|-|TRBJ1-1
CAWTALADTEAFF
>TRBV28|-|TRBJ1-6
CASRETGWTDSPLHF
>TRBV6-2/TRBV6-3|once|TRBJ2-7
CASSRSHHEQYF
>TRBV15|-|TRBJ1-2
CATSRDPTQRTAQDYGYTF
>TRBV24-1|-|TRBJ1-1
CATSETGVTEAFF
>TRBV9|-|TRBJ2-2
CASSETPSQGGTGELFF
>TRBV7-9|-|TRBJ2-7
CASGIGDEQYF
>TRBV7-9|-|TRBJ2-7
CASSLAGGTYEQYF
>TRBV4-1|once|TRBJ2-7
CASSQDRAHDYEQYF
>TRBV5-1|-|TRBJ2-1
CASSLDRGNEQFF
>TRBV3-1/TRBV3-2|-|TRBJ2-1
CASSLRGSYNEQFF
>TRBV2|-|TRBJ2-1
CASRLGQLYNEQFF
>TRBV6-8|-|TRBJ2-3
CASSYWGQASTDTQYF
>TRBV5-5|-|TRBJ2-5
CASSLASGLETQYF
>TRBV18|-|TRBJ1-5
CASSPRGGDHSNQPQHF
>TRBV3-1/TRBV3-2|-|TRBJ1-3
CASSHLSDTIYF
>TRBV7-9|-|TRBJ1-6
CASSPGVDFTLHF
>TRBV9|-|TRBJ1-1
CASSVPKTVQGNTEAFF